These 22 T cell receptor beta chains originate from one sample sequenced in a study of control samples from healthy donors and cancer patients (dated by TCRdb to 2018 to 2020). Library preparation employed the immunoSEQ multiplex PCR assay. TCRdb's version of the immuneACCESS table is confined to in-frame rearrangements and falls short of the full clone set. An unresolved V gene accounts for under half of the shortfall where checked; the remainder is of unknown origin. The sample table lists about 150,000 clones, about 91% of them with a count of one. The top ten clonotypes cover around 1.6% of the sample. The sequenced sample consisted of blood. All receptors come from a man younger than 30 in good health.

The J gene is TRBJ1-4, the V gene TRBV27; tentative D call: TRBD1 (5 bases). The CDR3 loop spans 14 amino acids. Trimming cost V 2 bases and J 10 bases, with 14 bases left between them. Germline CDR1 is MNHEY and CDR2 is SMNVEV (reference sequence). The CDR3 sequence: CASSLDYRRGKLFF. DNA for the CDR3: TGTGCCAGCAGTTTAGATTACAGAAGGGGAAAACTGTTTTTT.

This chain joins TRBV28 and TRBJ2-6, with a weak D call TRBD1 (6 bases). The germline V gene has CDR1 MDHEN and CDR2 SYDVKM. The CDR3 has 15 residues. The V end lost 6 bases, the J end lost 1 base, and 10 bases lay between the germline ends. The DNA of the CDR3 is TGTGCCAGCAGCCAAGACAGGTCTGGGGCCAACGTCCTGACTTTC. It encodes CASSQDRSGANVLTF.

V is TRBV2 and J is TRBJ1-5; possible D gene TRBD1, 5 bases. Trimming left V 3 bases short and J 0 bases short, with 12 bases between. Germline V gene lookup returns CDR1 SNHLY and CDR2 FYNNEI. This CDR3 contains 16 residues. The CDR3 coding sequence is TGTGCCAGCAGTGAGAAGGGAGGGGATAGCAATCAGCCCCAGCATTTT. Translated, it gives CASSEKGGDSNQPQHF. The variable domain in full, completed from reference TRBV2 and TRBJ1-5, reads EPEVTQTPSHQVTQMGQEVILRCVPISNHLYFYWYRQILGQKVEFLVSFYNNEISEKSEIFDDQFSVERPDGSNFTLKIRSTKLEDSAMYFCASSEKGGDSNQPQHFGDGTRLSIL.

This rearrangement joins TRBV6-5 to TRBJ2-1; 8 bases map to TRBD1. The CDR3 has 13 residues. The trim removed 6 bases at V and 5 bases at J, leaving 3 bases unmatched. Germline-derived CDR1 and CDR2 are MNHEY and SVGAGI. CDR3 DNA: TGTGCCAGCAGGAGGGACAGGAACAATGAGCAGTTCTTC. The encoded protein is CASRRDRNNEQFF.

CDR3 sequence reads: CASSLRLRVNTEAFF. The CDR3 coding sequence is TGTGCCAGCAGCCTCCGCCTCAGGGTGAACACTGAAGCTTTCTTT. This sequence joins TRBV5-4 and TRBJ1-1, with a possible D match to TRBD1 (5 bases). Germline V gene data show CDR1 as SGHNT and CDR2 as YYREEE (reference sequence). The length of the CDR3 is 15 residues. V lost 4 bases to trimming and J lost 0 bases, with 13 bases between them.

This clone was recorded once. This rearrangement joins TRBV6-2 or TRBV6-3 to TRBJ2-1; TRBD2 agrees at 8 bases. Trimming cost V 6 bases and J 1 base; bases outside gene matches: 8. The CDR3 runs 16 residues. CDR1 MNHEY and CDR2 SVGEGT come from the germline V gene. The CDR3 sequence: CASSSPIAGSYNEQFF. In DNA, the CDR3 is TGTGCCAGCAGCTCCCCAATAGCGGGATCCTACAATGAGCAGTTCTTC.

The chain couples TRBV20-1 to TRBJ1-3; D is perhaps TRBD1 (6 bases). The CDR3 sequence is 14 residues long. V lost 3 bases, J lost 4 bases, and 13 bases lay in between. Per the germline V gene, CDR1 is DFQATT and CDR2 is SNEGSKA (reference sequence). CDR3: CSASGGRLGNTIYF. The CDR3, as DNA: TGCAGTGCTAGTGGGGGCCGCCTAGGAAACACCATATATTTT.

V is TRBV21-1 and J is TRBJ2-3; the listed D gene, TRBD2, was not tested against the DNA. TRBV21-1 counts as a pseudogene. The CDR3 sequence is 12 residues long. The chain's CDR3 is CASPGGTDTQYF. CDR3 sequence (DNA): TGTGCCAGCCCCGGGGGGACAGATACGCAGTATTTT.

This clone was recorded a few times. This chain uses TRBV5-5 with TRBJ1-2; D is undetermined. Germline CDR1 is SGHKS and CDR2 is YYEKEE (reference sequence). This CDR3 has 14 amino acids. V lost 4 bases to trimming and J lost 0 bases, with 10 bases between them. In DNA, the CDR3 is TGTGCCAGCAGCCTGGGAACAGCTAACTATGGCTACACCTTC. The encoded protein is CASSLGTANYGYTF.

V is TRBV11-2 and J is TRBJ2-7, with D possibly TRBD1 on 6 matching bases. Germline V CDR1 and CDR2: SGHAT, FQNNGV. The CDR3 length is 13 residues. V was cut by 6 bases and J by 3 bases, with 12 bases left in between. CDR3 region: CASRPTGSYEQYF. The CDR3, as DNA: TGTGCCAGCAGACCTACAGGGAGCTACGAGCAGTACTTC.

The gene calls are TRBV6-6 and TRBJ1-5; 9 nucleotides match TRBD1. CDR1 is MNHNY and CDR2 is SVGAGI in the germline V gene (reference sequence). Losses at the gene ends were 6 bases for V and 6 bases for J; bases not matched to a gene: 3. The CDR3 has 13 amino acids. The DNA for the CDR3 is TGTGCCAGCAGCCGGACAGGGGTTCAGCCCCAGCATTTT. This gives the protein CASSRTGVQPQHF.

This chain links TRBV18 with TRBJ2-3; 9 bases agree with TRBD1. This CDR3 has 15 amino acids. J lost 4 bases, V lost 6 bases, and 8 bases had no gene match. CDR1 KGHSH and CDR2 LQKENI come from the germline V gene. The CDR3, as DNA: TGTGCCAGCTCCCAGGGACAGGGTAAAGCAGATACGCAGTATTTT. Its translation: CASSQGQGKADTQYF. Full variable domain (rest looked up from reference TRBV18 and TRBJ2-3): NAGVMQNPRHLVRRRGQEARLRCSPMKGHSHVYWYRQLPEEGLKFMVYLQKENIIDESGMPKERFSAEFPKEGPSILRIQQVVRGDSAAYFCASSQGQGKADTQYFGPGTRLTVL.

The chain is built from TRBV29-1 and TRBJ2-7, with 11 bases that match TRBD1. The CDR3 spans 13 residues. Losses at the gene ends were 6 bases for V and 2 bases for J; bases not matched to a gene: 3. Germline assignment: CDR1 SQVTM and CDR2 ANQGSEA. CDR3 bases: TGCAGCGTACCGGGACAGGGGGCCTACGAGCAGTACTTC. Translated: CSVPGQGAYEQYF.

This chain uses TRBV12-3 or TRBV12-4 with TRBJ2-3; 8 positions agree with TRBD1. There are 13 residues in the CDR3. The ends lost 6 bases at V and 3 bases at J; junction bases unmatched: 2. The CDR3 region is CASRRTGTDTQYF. As DNA, the CDR3 is TGTGCCAGCAGGAGGACAGGGACAGATACGCAGTATTTT.

The J gene is TRBJ1-1, the V gene TRBV6-2 or TRBV6-3, with D hard to call. The CDR3 is 13 amino acids. Trimming took off 2 bases at V and 4 bases at J, with 8 bases between the two ends. Germline V gene sequence: CDR1 MNHEY, CDR2 SVGEGT. The CDR3 protein is CASSYRGFTEAFF. The CDR3 coding sequence is TGTGCCAGCAGTTACCGGGGTTTCACTGAAGCTTTCTTT.

The V gene is TRBV6-5, the J gene TRBJ1-6; D perhaps matches TRBD1 (6 bases). This CDR3 contains 15 residues. V lost 4 bases and J 8 bases, leaving 15 bases between the germline ends. Germline V gene data show CDR1 as MNHEY and CDR2 as SVGAGI. CDR3 in amino acids: CASSSQGLSYSPLHF. The CDR3 DNA reads TGTGCCAGCAGTTCCCAGGGGCTCAGTTATTCACCCCTCCACTTT.

The V gene is TRBV18, the J gene TRBJ2-2, with D possibly being TRBD2 (5 bases). CDR1 KGHSH and CDR2 LQKENI come from the germline V gene. Trimming left V 3 bases short and J 8 bases short, with 13 bases between. CDR3 length equals 14 residues. The CDR3 bases are TGTGCCAGCTCACCCCCCGGGGTTTCTGGGGAGCTGTTTTTT. As protein: CASSPPGVSGELFF.

Only one count was recorded for this clone. This chain joins TRBV6-5 and TRBJ1-5, with a weak D call TRBD1 (6 bases). Per germline, CDR1 MNHEY and CDR2 SVGAGI. This CDR3 has 14 residues. The V end lost 8 bases, the J end lost 7 bases, and 18 bases lay between the germline ends. CDR3 sequence: CASHRTGLGQPQHF. The CDR3 bases are TGTGCCAGCCATAGAACAGGGCTAGGGCAGCCCCAGCATTTT.

The gene calls are TRBV27 and TRBJ2-1, with 15 bases matching TRBD2. Germline-derived CDR1 and CDR2 are MNHEY and SMNVEV (reference sequence). Losses at the gene ends were 5 bases for V and 7 bases for J; bases not matched to a gene: 9. The CDR3 covers 17 residues. The DNA of the CDR3 is TGTGCCAGCAGTGGACACGCCGGGACTAGCGGGGGGAATGAGCAGTTCTTC. Protein sequence: CASSGHAGTSGGNEQFF.

A note on this clone: Other DNA sequences within the sample encode an identical CDR3. The V and J genes are TRBV11-2 and TRBJ2-3, with TRBD2 matching 8 bases. Germline assignment: CDR1 SGHAT and CDR2 FQNNGV. The CDR3 sequence is 14 residues long. Unmatched junction bases numbered 0, after V lost 1 base and J lost 3 bases. Here the CDR3 DNA reads TGTGCCAGCAGCTTAGGCGGGGGGACAGATACGCAGTATTTT. It specifies CASSLGGGTDTQYF.

This chain joins TRBV6-2 or TRBV6-3 and TRBJ2-3; 9 bases line up with TRBD1. Germline CDR1 is MNHEY and CDR2 is SVGEGT. There are 16 residues in the CDR3. After removal of 4 bases from V and 2 bases from J, the junction contained 7 bases not matched to a gene. CDR3 sequence: CASSSMDRGFTDTQYF. The CDR3 region has the DNA TGTGCCAGCAGTTCTATGGACAGGGGTTTCACAGATACGCAGTATTTT.

This clone was observed a single time. One end of the junction does not line up with germline, which may come from a read error. The V call is TRBV13, the J call TRBJ1-6, with D possibly matching TRBD1 (6 bases). This CDR3 spans 14 amino acids. Germline-derived CDR1 and CDR2 are PRHDT and FYEKMQ (reference sequence). CDR3 in amino acids: CAGRTRGENSPLHF. The CDR3 DNA reads as TGTGCCGGCAGGACCAGGGGTGAAAATTCACCCCTCCACTTT.